A selection of T cell receptor beta chains follows, all from one sample in a study of PD-L1 blockade in urothelial cancer. Assay used: immunoSEQ multiplex PCR; TCRdb lists only in-frame clones, some missing. Of fewer than 130,000 clones in the sample, approximately 85% were seen once. Source: PBMCs, taken around atezolizumab (anti-PD-L1) treatment. The origin of the receptors is a man in his fifties or sixties with urothelial cancer. The CDR3 runs from the conserved cysteine through the conserved F or W. D genes are given only for firm matches. The size field is filled for only some rows; it gives once, few, many or a size class.

cdr3_aa,cdr3_nt,d_call,clone_size,j_call,v_call
CASSPGQGYFYEQYF,TGTGCCAGCTCACCGGGACAGGGTTATTTCTACGAGCAGTACTTC,TRBD1,once,TRBJ2-7,TRBV18
CASSLILAREQYF,TGTGCCAGCAGCTTGATTCTAGCAAGGGAGCAGTACTTC,NA,NA,TRBJ2-7,TRBV7-2
CAWSAVSYEQYF,TGTGCCTGGAGCGCGGTCTCCTACGAGCAGTACTTC,NA,once,TRBJ2-7,TRBV30
CATSRDSRRGGNQPQHF,TGTGCCACCAGCAGAGATAGCAGGAGGGGTGGCAATCAGCCCCAGCATTTT,NA,NA,TRBJ1-5,TRBV15
CASSRRDRGNEQYF,TGTGCCAGCAGCCGGCGGGACAGGGGAAACGAGCAGTACTTC,TRBD1,NA,TRBJ2-7,TRBV7-9
CASSRSVSSYNEQFF,TGTGCCAGTAGTCGTAGCGTCTCCTCCTACAATGAGCAGTTCTTC,NA,NA,TRBJ2-1,TRBV19
CASTSLSRGRTEAFF,TGTGCCAGCACCTCCCTCAGCAGGGGGCGCACTGAAGCTTTCTTT,TRBD1,NA,TRBJ1-1,TRBV28
CASSIGGSSYEQYF,TGTGCCAGTAGTATCGGCGGGAGCTCCTACGAGCAGTACTTC,TRBD2,once,TRBJ2-7,TRBV19
CASRPHGSMDEQYF,TGTGCCAGCAGACCCCACGGGAGTATGGACGAGCAGTACTTC,NA,NA,TRBJ2-7,TRBV28
CASSAGDIGYGYTF,TGTGCCAGTAGCGCCGGGGACATTGGGTATGGCTACACCTTC,NA,NA,TRBJ1-2,TRBV2
CASSQGTGGETQYF,TGTGCCAGCAGCCAAGGGACAGGGGGAGAGACCCAGTACTTC,TRBD1,NA,TRBJ2-5,TRBV6-5
CASSISTGPGEGYTF,TGTGCCAGTAGTATCAGTACGGGGCCGGGGGAAGGCTACACCTTC,NA,NA,TRBJ1-2,TRBV19
CASSQDRAVNTEAFF,TGTGCCAGCAGCCAAGACAGGGCTGTGAACACTGAAGCTTTCTTT,NA,NA,TRBJ1-1,TRBV4-2
CASSWGGPIEQFF,TGTGCCAGCAGCTGGGGAGGGCCGATTGAGCAGTTCTTC,TRBD2,NA,TRBJ2-1,TRBV11-2
CASSEAGYTIYF,TGTGCCAGCAGTGAAGCGGGCTACACCATATATTTT,NA,NA,TRBJ1-3,TRBV2
CASSPLARTGGQETQYF,TGTGCCAGCAGCCCATTAGCCAGGACAGGGGGCCAGGAGACCCAGTACTTC,TRBD1,NA,TRBJ2-5,TRBV28
CASSPGQGRYQPQHF,TGTGCCAGTAGTCCTGGACAGGGCCGGTATCAGCCCCAGCATTTT,TRBD1,once,TRBJ1-5,TRBV19
CASSVASAGANYGYTF,TGTGCCAGCAGCGTAGCCTCCGCTGGAGCTAACTATGGCTACACCTTC,NA,NA,TRBJ1-2,TRBV9
CASSKAGRTDTQYF,TGTGCCAGCAGCAAAGCGGGACGCACAGATACGCAGTATTTT,TRBD2,NA,TRBJ2-3,TRBV7-3
CASSLGGGTEAFF,TGCGCCAGCAGCTTGGGAGGGGGCACTGAAGCTTTCTTT,NA,NA,TRBJ1-1,TRBV5-1
CASSSGLADYNEQFF,TGTGCCAGCAGTTCGGGACTAGCGGACTACAATGAGCAGTTCTTC,TRBD2,NA,TRBJ2-1,TRBV2
CASSPRQGNSEAFF,TGTGCCAGCAGCCCACGGCAGGGGAATTCTGAAGCTTTCTTT,NA,NA,TRBJ1-1,TRBV7-2
CASRAPHPSGSRGTDTQYF,TGTGCCAGCAGGGCGCCCCATCCTAGCGGGAGTAGGGGCACAGATACGCAGTATTTT,TRBD2,NA,TRBJ2-3,TRBV11-2
CASSGGTGYSNQPQHF,TGTGCCAGTAGTGGGGGGACAGGGTATAGCAATCAGCCCCAGCATTTT,TRBD1,few,TRBJ1-5,TRBV19
CASSLNPGSGNTIYF,TGCGCCAGCAGCTTGAACCCCGGGTCCGGAAACACCATATATTTT,NA,NA,TRBJ1-3,TRBV5-1
CASSTRLTDYGYTF,TGTGCCAGCAGTACCCGACTGACAGACTATGGCTACACCTTC,NA,NA,TRBJ1-2,TRBV2
CASSSPLSRTGELFF,TGTGCCAGCAGTTCTCCCCTGAGTCGGACCGGGGAGCTGTTTTTT,NA,once,TRBJ2-2,TRBV28
CASSWPHPNTEAFF,TGTGCCAGCAGCTGGCCCCACCCGAACACTGAAGCTTTCTTT,NA,NA,TRBJ1-1,TRBV11-2
CASSPPTGNGYTF,TGCGCCAGCAGCCCCCCTACAGGCAATGGCTACACCTTC,NA,NA,TRBJ1-2,TRBV5-1
CATSRLGEGSTEAFF,TGTGCCACCAGCAGACTGGGAGAGGGCTCCACTGAAGCTTTCTTT,NA,NA,TRBJ1-1,TRBV15
CASSQGGTSGIRGQFF,TGTGCCAGCAGCCAAGGAGGGACTAGCGGTATCCGGGGGCAGTTCTTC,TRBD2,NA,TRBJ2-1,TRBV7-2
CASSKRGLAGDEQYF,TGTGCCAGCTCGAAACGGGGACTAGCGGGAGACGAGCAGTACTTC,TRBD2,once,TRBJ2-7,TRBV6-5
CASSLEGTSGYNEQFF,TGTGCCAGCAGCTTAGAAGGGACTAGCGGTTACAATGAGCAGTTCTTC,TRBD2,NA,TRBJ2-1,TRBV11-3
CASSLGAAQGANEQFF,TGTGCCAGCTCACTTGGTGCGGCACAAGGAGCCAATGAGCAGTTCTTC,NA,NA,TRBJ2-1,TRBV18